The present T cell receptor (beta chain) was sequenced within a study of regulatory T cells in long-lasting Graves disease. CDR3-region Arm-PCR and iRepertoire HTBI primers produced the TCR beta libraries. Per the original data handling: Gene usage covered 62 TRBV and around 15 TRBJ segments. MiXCR, applied by TCRdb to the multiplex PCR reads, yields one record per CDR3 protein. The V and J calls reflect TCRdb's pipeline rather than the authors' work. The sample includes some 320,000 distinct CDR3 sequences, about 18% seen only once; the top ten take more than 35%. This clonotype was picked up many times. Time point of the sample: newly diagnosed GD, antithyroid drugs for less than 3 months. After RNA was extracted from PBMCs, the TCR library was made from it. The germline V gene has CDR1 KGHSH and CDR2 LQKENI. Trimming shortened V by 5 bases and J by 0 bases, and 17 bases separated the two germline ends. The CDR3 spans 16 residues.

This chain links TRBV18 with TRBJ2-7, with D possibly being TRBD2 (6 bases). This receptor was taken from a female donor with Graves disease. The sample was peripheral blood mononuclear cells (PBMCs), taken at new diagnosis, from a patient treated with antithyroid drugs. The CDR3 DNA reads TGTGCCAGCTCAACCCCGCGGGGACCCGACTCCTACGAGCAGTACTTC. This sequence encodes CASSTPRGPDSYEQYF.